This is a list of T cell receptor beta chains from one sample in a study of cytomegalovirus exposure and HLA in healthy donors. The protocol was immunoSEQ multiplex PCR, while the TCRdb copy is restricted to in-frame clones and leaves out a portion. Of 180,000 or so clones in the sample, 75% to 85% were seen once. Material for sequencing was PBMCs. The receptors were gathered from a woman in her sixties in good health and CMV-seropositive. CDR3s include the opening cysteine and the closing phenylalanine or tryptophan. A D gene is named only where the DNA matches it firmly. Size is omitted from some rows. Given values are once, few, many or a class for expanded clones.

16,TRBV2,NA,NA,TRBJ2-2,TGTGCCAGCAGTGAATCAGGACAGGGAGGGACCGGGGAGCTGTTTTTT,CASSESGQGGTGELFF
14,TRBV6-4,NA,few,TRBJ2-2,TGTGCCAGCAGTGATGAAGCAGGTCCCGGGGAGCTGTTTTTT,CASSDEAGPGELFF
13,TRBV6-5,NA,NA,TRBJ1-6,TGTGCCAGCAGTTATACCTACAATTCACCCCTCCACTTT,CASSYTYNSPLHF
14,TRBV28,NA,NA,TRBJ2-3,TGTGCCAGCAATCTCGGAGGGTTCACAGATACGCAGTATTTT,CASNLGGFTDTQYF
15,TRBV28,NA,NA,TRBJ1-2,TGTGCCAGCACTTTATCCACAGCTCCGAACTATGGCTACACCTTC,CASTLSTAPNYGYTF
15,TRBV4-1,TRBD2,NA,TRBJ2-1,TGCGCCAGCAGCCAAGGGGGACTAGCCTACAATGAGCAGTTCTTC,CASSQGGLAYNEQFF
15,TRBV4-2,NA,NA,TRBJ2-1,TGTGCCAGCAGCCCCACGGGGAGCTCCTACAATCAGCAGTTCTTC,CASSPTGSSYNQQFF
17,TRBV28,NA,NA,TRBJ2-1,TGTGCCAGCAGTTTAGATGACCTAAGCGGGCCTGACAATGAGCAGTTCTTC,CASSLDDLSGPDNEQFF
14,TRBV27,NA,NA,TRBJ2-1,TGTGCCAGCAGTTCATTGGCCACAGGAGATGAGCAGTTCTTC,CASSSLATGDEQFF
14,TRBV7-8,TRBD1,NA,TRBJ1-1,TGTGCCAGCAGCTACCGGGACAGTATGACTGAAGCTTTCTTT,CASSYRDSMTEAFF
14,TRBV30,NA,NA,TRBJ1-3,TGTGCCTGGAGGGCGACAGTCTCTGGAAACACCATATATTTT,CAWRATVSGNTIYF
14,TRBV15,NA,once,TRBJ1-1,TGTGCCACCGGGTTACGGGAGGAGGGAACTGAAGCTTTCTTT,CATGLREEGTEAFF
14,TRBV7-6,TRBD2,NA,TRBJ2-7,TGTGCCAGCAGCGGACTAGCGGGAGGCTACGAGCAGTACTTC,CASSGLAGGYEQYF
14,TRBV7-8,TRBD1,NA,TRBJ1-4,TGTGCCAGCAGCTCCGGGACAGGTTATGAAAAACTGTTTTTT,CASSSGTGYEKLFF
15,TRBV19,NA,NA,TRBJ1-5,TGTGCCAGTAGTATGAGCGGGAATAGCAATCAGCCCCAGCATTTT,CASSMSGNSNQPQHF
13,TRBV2,TRBD1,NA,TRBJ1-4,TGTGCCAGCAGCCGAACAGGGGGAGAAAAACTGTTTTTT,CASSRTGGEKLFF
11,TRBV30,NA,NA,TRBJ1-2,TGTGCCTGGCAGACTCGGTATGGCTACACCTTC,CAWQTRYGYTF
15,TRBV4-3,NA,once,TRBJ2-3,TGCGCCAGCAGCCAAGAAGTCCTAGTGAGAGATACGCAGTATTTT,CASSQEVLVRDTQYF
14,TRBV29-1,TRBD1,NA,TRBJ1-4,TGCAGCGCCGGACAGGGCCCAACTAATGAAAAACTGTTTTTT,CSAGQGPTNEKLFF
14,TRBV5-4,NA,few,TRBJ2-7,TGTGCCAGCAGCTTCCCGGGAAGCTCCTACGAGCAGTACTTC,CASSFPGSSYEQYF
17,TRBV19,NA,NA,TRBJ2-3,TGTGCCAGTAGTCCCCCTGGCGAGACACGGTCAGGAGATACGCAGTATTTT,CASSPPGETRSGDTQYF
16,TRBV5-1,NA,few,TRBJ1-4,TGCGCCAGCAGCTTGGTGGGGGGGAAAACTAATGAAAAACTGTTTTTT,CASSLVGGKTNEKLFF
14,TRBV19,NA,once,TRBJ2-1,TGTGCCAGTAGTATGGGAGTGGCCTACAATGAGCAGTTCTTC,CASSMGVAYNEQFF
14,TRBV7-2,NA,NA,TRBJ2-3,TGTGCCAGCAGCTTAGCCGAGGGCACAGATACGCAGTATTTT,CASSLAEGTDTQYF
14,TRBV7-8,TRBD1,NA,TRBJ1-4,TGTGCCAGCAGCTCGGGACAGGTTAATGAAAAACTGTTTTTT,CASSSGQVNEKLFF
12,TRBV28,TRBD1,NA,TRBJ2-4,TGTGCCAGCAGTGACCCTGGACAGGGTGGGGGATTC,CASSDPGQGGGF
15,TRBV5-1,TRBD2,NA,TRBJ2-2,TGCGCCAGCAGCCCCACTAGCGGTTACACCGGGGAGCTGTTTTTT,CASSPTSGYTGELFF